The entry below gives a single T cell receptor beta chain sequence along with its context. The sample comes from a study of blood T cell repertoires in COVID-19. Study at large: T cells, B-cell-depleted T cells, or PBMCs provided the cDNA or gDNA that served as material.

Under the authors' procedure: Reference gene primer amplification gave estimated nucleated cell counts. Only in-frame clones appear in the TCRdb table, and some are missing; sequencing was by immunoSEQ multiplex PCR. D and trimming were read from the DNA, whereas the V and J calls and clone size are those reported in that table. This sample carries about 180,000 clones, roughly nine tenths of them seen once, and the ten largest clones take roughly 20%. Trimming took off 8 bases at V and 0 bases at J, with 29 bases between the two ends. The germline CDR1 and CDR2 sequences are LNHDA and SQIVND (reference sequence). CDR3 length: 20 amino acids.

This TCR came from a man aged 70 or older with active or convalescent COVID-19. This chain links TRBV19 with TRBJ1-5, with D unresolved. Material for sequencing was peripheral blood. DNA of the CDR3: TGTGCCAGTCCACCCCACCGGCGACACCCGAGGGATTATAGCAATCAGCCCCAGCATTTT. It is translated as CASPPHRRHPRDYSNQPQHF.